The sequence of this TCR beta chain was determined in a study of a mutant IDH1 vaccine in newly diagnosed glioma. Time point defined: week 35, safety follow-up. With topical imiquimod, each dose of the vaccine consisted of 300 ug of mutant IDH1 20-mer peptide. In regard to this clone: What it binds is unknown.

V lost 1 base to trimming and J lost 0 bases, with 12 bases between them. There are 16 residues in the CDR3. The germline gives CDR1 MGHRA, CDR2 YSYEKL. TCRdb's table, derived via immunoSEQ multiplex PCR, lists solely in-frame clones and lacks some. Here the sample spans 65,000 to 85,000 clones, around 86% being singletons. This material consisted of PBMCs, taken from a glioma patient whose treatment included an IDH1 peptide vaccine. This sequence was found in a man between 25 and 39 years old with glioma. The J gene is TRBJ1-1, the V gene TRBV4-1, with D uncertain. The CDR3 is CASSQGGEGLNTEAFF. The CDR3 DNA is TGCGCCAGCAGCCAAGGGGGTGAGGGTCTGAACACTGAAGCTTTCTTT.